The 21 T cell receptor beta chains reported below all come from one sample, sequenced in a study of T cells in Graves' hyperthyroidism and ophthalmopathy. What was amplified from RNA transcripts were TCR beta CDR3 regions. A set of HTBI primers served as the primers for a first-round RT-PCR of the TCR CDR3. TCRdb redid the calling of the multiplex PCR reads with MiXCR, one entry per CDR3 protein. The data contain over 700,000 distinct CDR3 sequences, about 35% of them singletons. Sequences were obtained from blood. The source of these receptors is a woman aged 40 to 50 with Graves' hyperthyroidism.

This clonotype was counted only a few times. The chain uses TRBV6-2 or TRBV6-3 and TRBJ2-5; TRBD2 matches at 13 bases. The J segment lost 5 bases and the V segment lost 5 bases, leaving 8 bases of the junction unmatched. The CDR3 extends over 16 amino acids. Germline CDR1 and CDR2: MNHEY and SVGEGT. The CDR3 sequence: CASSILAGGPLETQYF. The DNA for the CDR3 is TGTGCCAGCAGTATACTAGCGGGAGGGCCTTTGGAGACCCAGTACTTC.

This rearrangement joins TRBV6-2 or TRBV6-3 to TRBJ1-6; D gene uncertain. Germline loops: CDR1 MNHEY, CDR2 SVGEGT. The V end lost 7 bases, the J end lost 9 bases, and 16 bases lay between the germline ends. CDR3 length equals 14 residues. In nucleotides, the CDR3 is TGTGCCAGCAAGGGAACACCGCAAATTTCACCCCTCCACTTT. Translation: CASKGTPQISPLHF.

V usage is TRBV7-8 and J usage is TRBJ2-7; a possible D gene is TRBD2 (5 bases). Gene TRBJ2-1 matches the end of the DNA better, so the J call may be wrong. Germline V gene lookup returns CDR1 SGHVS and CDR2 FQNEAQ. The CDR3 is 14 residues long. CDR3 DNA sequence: TGTGCCAGCAGCTTAGCGGGAGAGAGCAATGAGCAGTTCTTC. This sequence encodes CASSLAGESNEQFF.

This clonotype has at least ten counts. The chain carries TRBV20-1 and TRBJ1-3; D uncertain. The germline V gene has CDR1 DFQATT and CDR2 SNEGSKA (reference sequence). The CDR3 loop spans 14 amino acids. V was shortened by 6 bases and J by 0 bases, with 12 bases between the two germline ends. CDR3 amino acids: CSATADPSGNTIYF. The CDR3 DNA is TGCAGTGCCACAGCGGACCCCTCTGGAAACACCATATATTTT.

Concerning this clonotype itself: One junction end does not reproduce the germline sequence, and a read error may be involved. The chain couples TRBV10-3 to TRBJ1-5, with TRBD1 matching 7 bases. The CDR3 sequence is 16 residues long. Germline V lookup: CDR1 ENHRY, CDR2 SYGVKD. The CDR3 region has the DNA TGTGCCAGCAGTTATGGACAGGAGGGTACAAATCAGCCCCAGCATTTT. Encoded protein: CASSYGQEGTNQPQHF.

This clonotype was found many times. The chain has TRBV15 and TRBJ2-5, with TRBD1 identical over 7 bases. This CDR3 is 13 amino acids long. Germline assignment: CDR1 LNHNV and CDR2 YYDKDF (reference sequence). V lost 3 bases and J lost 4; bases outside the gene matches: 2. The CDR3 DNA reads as TGTGCCACCAGCAGCAGACAGGGAGAGACCCAGTACTTC. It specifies CATSSRQGETQYF.

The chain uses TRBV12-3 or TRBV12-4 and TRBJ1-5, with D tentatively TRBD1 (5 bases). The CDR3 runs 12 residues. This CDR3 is CVSQGYNQPQHF. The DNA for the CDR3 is TGTGTTAGCCAGGGATACAATCAGCCCCAGCATTTT.

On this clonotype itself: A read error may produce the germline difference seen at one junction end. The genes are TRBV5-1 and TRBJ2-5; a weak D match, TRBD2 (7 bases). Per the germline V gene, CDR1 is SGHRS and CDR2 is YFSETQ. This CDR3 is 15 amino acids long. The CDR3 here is CANSLMRGGQETQYF. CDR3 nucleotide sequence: TGCGCCAACAGCCTCATGAGGGGGGGCCAAGAGACCCAGTACTTC.

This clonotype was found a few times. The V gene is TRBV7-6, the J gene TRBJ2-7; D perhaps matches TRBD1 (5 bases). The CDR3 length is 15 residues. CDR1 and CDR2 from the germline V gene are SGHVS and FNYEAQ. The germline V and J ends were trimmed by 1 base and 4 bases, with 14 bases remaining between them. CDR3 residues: CASSLEWGRGYEQYF. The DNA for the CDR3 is TGTGCCAGCAGCTTAGAATGGGGCCGAGGTTACGAGCAGTACTTC.

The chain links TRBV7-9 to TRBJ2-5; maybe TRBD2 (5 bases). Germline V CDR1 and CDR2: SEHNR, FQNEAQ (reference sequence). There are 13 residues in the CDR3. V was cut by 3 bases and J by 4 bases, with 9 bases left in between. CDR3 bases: TGTGCCAGCAGCTTGCTAGCAAGAGAGACCCAGTACTTC. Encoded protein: CASSLLARETQYF.

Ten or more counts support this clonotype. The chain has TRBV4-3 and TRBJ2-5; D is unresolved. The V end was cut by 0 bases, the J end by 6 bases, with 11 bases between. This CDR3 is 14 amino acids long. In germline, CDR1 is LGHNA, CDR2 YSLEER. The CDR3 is CASSQDVDAKTQYF. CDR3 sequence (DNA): TGCGCCAGCAGCCAAGATGTAGACGCGAAGACCCAGTACTTC.

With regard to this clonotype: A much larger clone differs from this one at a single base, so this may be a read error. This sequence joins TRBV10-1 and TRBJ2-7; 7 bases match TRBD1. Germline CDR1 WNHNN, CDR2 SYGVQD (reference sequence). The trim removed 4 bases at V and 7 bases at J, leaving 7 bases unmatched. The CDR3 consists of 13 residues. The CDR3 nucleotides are TGCGCCAGCAGTGCGAGACAGGGCGGGGAGCAGTACTTC. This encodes CASSARQGGEQYF.

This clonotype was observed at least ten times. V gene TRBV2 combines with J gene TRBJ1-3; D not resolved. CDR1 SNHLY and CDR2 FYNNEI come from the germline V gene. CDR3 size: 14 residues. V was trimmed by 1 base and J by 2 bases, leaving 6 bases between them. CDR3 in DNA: TGTGCCAGCAGTGAAGACGGACCTGGAAACACCATATATTTT. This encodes CASSEDGPGNTIYF.

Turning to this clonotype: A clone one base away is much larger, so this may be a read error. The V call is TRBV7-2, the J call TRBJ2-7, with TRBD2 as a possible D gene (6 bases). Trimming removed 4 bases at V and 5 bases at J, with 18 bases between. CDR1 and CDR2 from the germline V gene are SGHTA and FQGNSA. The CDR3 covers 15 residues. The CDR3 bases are TGTGCCAGCAGCTCCCTAGCGAGAGTTGCCCACGAGCAGTACTTC. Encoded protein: CASSSLARVAHEQYF.

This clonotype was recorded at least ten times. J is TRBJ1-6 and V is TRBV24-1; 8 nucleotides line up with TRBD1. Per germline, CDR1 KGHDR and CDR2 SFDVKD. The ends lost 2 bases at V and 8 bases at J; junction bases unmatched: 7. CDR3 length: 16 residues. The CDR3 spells CATSDSTTGEHSPLHF. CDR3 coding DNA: TGTGCCACCAGTGATTCGACGACAGGGGAACATTCACCCCTCCACTTT.

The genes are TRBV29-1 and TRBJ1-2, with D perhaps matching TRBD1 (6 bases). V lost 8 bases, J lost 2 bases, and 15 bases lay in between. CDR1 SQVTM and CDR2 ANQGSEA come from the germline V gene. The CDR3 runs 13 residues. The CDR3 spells CSHTRGKNYGYTF. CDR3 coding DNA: TGCAGCCACACCAGGGGAAAAAACTATGGCTACACCTTC. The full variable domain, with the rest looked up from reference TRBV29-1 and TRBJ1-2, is SAVISQKPSRDICQRGTSLTIQCQVDSQVTMMFWYRQQPGQSLTLIATANQGSEATYESGFVIDKFPISRPNLTFSTLTVSNMSPEDSSIYLCSHTRGKNYGYTFGSGTRLTVV.

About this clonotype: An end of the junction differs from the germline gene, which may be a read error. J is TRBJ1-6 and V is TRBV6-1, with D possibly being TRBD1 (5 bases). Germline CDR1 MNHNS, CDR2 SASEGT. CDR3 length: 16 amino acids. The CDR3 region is CATSQIGTRTGLPLHF. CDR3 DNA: TGTGCCACCAGTCAAATTGGGACCCGGACCGGGTTACCCCTCCACTTT.

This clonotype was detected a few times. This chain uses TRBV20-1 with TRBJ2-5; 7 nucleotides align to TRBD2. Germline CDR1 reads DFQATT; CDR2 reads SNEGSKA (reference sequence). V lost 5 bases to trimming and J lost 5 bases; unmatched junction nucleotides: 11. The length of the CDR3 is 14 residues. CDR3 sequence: CSAGPSGDRETQYF. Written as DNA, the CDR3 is TGCAGTGCTGGGCCTAGCGGAGATAGGGAGACCCAGTACTTC.

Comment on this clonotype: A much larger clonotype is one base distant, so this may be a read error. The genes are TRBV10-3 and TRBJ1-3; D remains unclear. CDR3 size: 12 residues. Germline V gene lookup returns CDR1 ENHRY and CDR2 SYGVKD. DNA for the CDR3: TGTGCCACCAGTGAGTCTGGAAACACCATATATTTT. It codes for CATSESGNTIYF.

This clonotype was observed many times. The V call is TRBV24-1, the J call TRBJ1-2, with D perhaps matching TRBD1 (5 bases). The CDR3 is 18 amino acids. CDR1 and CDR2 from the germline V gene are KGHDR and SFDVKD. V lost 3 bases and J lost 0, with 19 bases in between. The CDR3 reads CATSDLRQFARSNYGYTF. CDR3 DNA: TGTGCCACCAGTGATCTAAGACAGTTTGCAAGATCTAACTATGGCTACACCTTC.

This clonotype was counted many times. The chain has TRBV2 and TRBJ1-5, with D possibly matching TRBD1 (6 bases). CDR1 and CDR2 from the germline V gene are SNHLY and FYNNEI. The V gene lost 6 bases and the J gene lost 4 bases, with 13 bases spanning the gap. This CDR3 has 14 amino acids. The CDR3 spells CASRKGGSNQPQHF. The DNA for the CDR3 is TGTGCCAGCAGAAAGGGGGGCAGTAATCAGCCCCAGCATTTT.